Only a few counts were recorded for the clone carrying this TCR beta chain. As yet, its antigen is unknown. The cDNA had a unique molecular identifier and a template-switch universal primer site. One entry per CDR3 protein, called by TCRdb with MiXCR from the 5' RACE reads. The table has about 530,000 distinct CDR3 sequences, 12% to 15% seen once. V gave up 3 bases and J gave up 1 base, with 15 bases separating them. Germline V gives CDR1 MNHNS, CDR2 SASEGT. This CDR3 region has 16 residues. The data are from a study of identical twins. Study outcomes and limitations: Surplus twin overlap in beta out-of-frame sequences was less pronounced.

This sample was also put to use in a study of yellow fever vaccine responses in identical twins. This second study notes: Twins' T cell vaccine responses reportedly looked partly convergent, partly personalized.

The clonotype was recovered from a woman under 30 in good health. The specimen sequenced was CD4+ T cells sorted from blood. This chain uses TRBV6-1 with TRBJ2-5, with D possibly being TRBD1 or TRBD2 (6 bases each). In DNA, the CDR3 is TGTGCCAGCAGTGAGAGGACGGGGGCACCCCAAGAGACCCAGTACTTC. This translates into CASSERTGAPQETQYF.